This T cell receptor (beta chain) was recorded in a study of beta chain features in type 1 diabetes (dated by TCRdb to 2017 to 2018). Some background on the complete study: Patients and healthy donors did not differ in mean age, gender distribution, total cell number or subset yield. In the study, recently diagnosed type 1 diabetes patients and matched healthy donors were compared on the TCRB repertoires of their sorted circulating CD4+ T cell subsets. Regulatory and stem cell-like memory subsets were obtained from only 8 patients and about eight healthy donors, while naive and central memory subsets were obtained from all 30 or so donors. A total of 85 million to 140 million sorted cells were examined across all samples, and the number of cells per subset was strongly correlated with RNA yield.

The entire amount of isolated RNA was reverse transcribed using the High Capacity cDNA Reverse Transcription Kit, so the sequenced TCRB transcripts were expressed ones. Deep immunoSEQ sequencing was applied to naive, central memory and regulatory T cell samples, giving an average of approximately 4 million total reads per sample. After sorted cells were lysed in RLT buffer, RNA was extracted with DNase-treated RNeasy Micro or Mini kits, with the choice depending on cell number. Each cell subset was processed separately to prevent cross-contamination, with patient and healthy donor samples processed together. The immunoSEQ multiplex PCR was used to amplify TCRB sequences from cDNA, generating 87-bp fragments that spanned the CDR3 region. Sequencing of the amplicons was done on the Illumina HiSeq platform. As for how the authors treated the data: Synthetic template baselines were used to correct PCR bias computationally, reads within Hamming distance 2 were collapsed together, and singletons that could not be merged were discarded. Reads were aligned against IMGT to assign V, D and J genes, CDR3 length and insertions or deletions at six rearrangement sites. Clonotype counts were normalized to sorted cell number within each subset before computing true diversity and Gini coefficients with the tcR R package. The overlap coefficient, calculated on TCRB nucleotide sequences, was used to quantify repertoire sharing. Out-of-frame TCRB sequences from naive cells were analyzed as a proxy for the pre-selection repertoire. TCRdb provides this immuneACCESS table in a form limited to in-frame rearrangements. Some clones are lacking; in checked studies, under half of them reflect an unresolved V gene, and why the rest are absent is not known. V, J and clone size derive from that table, while D and trimming were established from the DNA sequence. Recorded for this sample are 430,000 or so clones; about an eighth of them occurred a single time. The top ten clonotypes cover about 0.042% of the sample.

Notes on this clone: The antigen it binds to is not known. No qualities accompany the bases; no much larger clone lies one base away.

From each donor, a single peripheral blood sample of approximately 110 mL on average was drawn into heparinised tubes. Using a panel that included CD45RO, CCR7, CD25, CD127, CD95 and CD27, naive, central memory, regulatory and stem cell-like memory CD4+ T cells were sorted on a BD FACSAria II. Every sorted population had a purity above 98%. Right away, PBMCs were isolated by Lymphoprep density gradient centrifugation and were stained directly, with no culture step. So that batch effects would be minimized, each experiment stained and sorted samples in pairs, pairing one healthy donor with one patient. The V and J ends are trimmed by 0 bases and 6 bases, leaving 12 bases between them. The germline V gene provides CDR1 LGHNA and CDR2 YSLEER. The CDR3 spans 15 residues, from the cysteine through the phenylalanine. The retained sequence is limited to the CDR3, 45 bases, with the frame set at the first base.

Overall results and qualifications from the work: The naive, central memory and regulatory TCRB repertoires appeared to resemble one another more closely among patients than among healthy donors. Patients with type 1 diabetes made fewer insertions and deleted more nucleotides at VDJ recombination sites, implying thymic rearrangement abnormalities. Shorter templates might be favored by PCR, yet because patient and control samples were amplified and corrected together, any such skew would affect both groups equally. Only small numbers of individuals were included in the HLA sub-analyses, which left unresolved whether HLA type had any influence on TCRB rearrangement. Type 1 diabetes patients showed a moderate but significant shortening of TCRB CDR3 length in all four CD4+ subsets. Because cDNA was sequenced instead of genomic DNA, activated cells with high expression could be over-represented, although the groups did not differ in activation or CD3 levels.

The chain was built from TRBV4-3 and TRBJ2-1; no confident D gene assignment can be made. The receptor comes from a woman aged 18-29 years in good health. Sample: naive CD4+ T cells from blood. Taken with the paper, the label for cell subset or site translates to: true naive CD4+ T cells. DNA sequence: TGCGCCAGCAGCCAAGAAGGTCGGGCGGCCAATGAGCAGTTCTTC. Translation gives CASSQEGRAANEQFF.